Each of the 18 T cell receptor beta chains below was sequenced from the same sample in a study of T cell responses to AZD1222 COVID-19 vaccine. Here immunoSEQ multiplex PCR was the method, and the copy in TCRdb shows in-frame clones only, minus some. In the table there are over 150,000 clones, approximately 94% of which are singletons. The material sequenced was peripheral blood, taken 28 days after the second AZD1222 dose. The receptors stem from an adult who received the AZD1222 COVID-19 vaccine.

The chain has TRBV10-3 and TRBJ2-3; 7 nucleotides line up with TRBD1. The V gene's germline CDR1 is ENHRY and CDR2 SYGVKD. The V and J ends lost 3 bases and 2 bases, in that order; junction bases with no gene match: 11. This CDR3 has 17 amino acids. The CDR3 reads CAISEGMMTGFTDTQYF. The CDR3 nucleotides are TGTGCCATCAGTGAAGGGATGATGACAGGGTTCACAGATACGCAGTATTTT.

V gene TRBV28 combines with J gene TRBJ1-1; D is possibly TRBD1 (5 bases). The CDR3 runs 14 residues. The V end lost 6 bases, the J end lost 0 bases, and 11 bases lay between the germline ends. Looked up from germline, CDR1 is MDHEN and CDR2 is SYDVKM. The CDR3 sequence is CASSAGLLNTEAFF. For the CDR3, the DNA is TGTGCCAGCAGCGCGGGACTGCTGAACACTGAAGCTTTCTTT.

V gene TRBV30 combines with J gene TRBJ2-1, with 12 bases identical to TRBD2. Germline CDR1 is GTSNPN and CDR2 is SVGIG (reference sequence). CDR3 length: 19 residues. Trimming took 2 bases from V and 2 from J; bases not matched to a gene: 13. This CDR3 is CAWSPPGLAGSRTYNEQFF. The DNA for the CDR3 is TGTGCCTGGAGTCCTCCGGGACTAGCGGGCTCTAGAACCTACAATGAGCAGTTCTTC.

This chain's CDR3 is CASSITYRGNEQFF. CDR3 in DNA: TGTGCCAGCAGTATAACTTACAGGGGCAATGAGCAGTTCTTC. The chain carries TRBV6-5 and TRBJ2-1, with 7 bases that match TRBD1. Unmatched junction bases numbered 7, after V lost 5 bases and J lost 6 bases. The CDR3 contains 14 residues. Germline lookup yields CDR1 MNHEY and CDR2 SVGAGI.

The chain couples TRBV6-5 to TRBJ2-1; TRBD2 matches 7 bases. V lost 0 bases and J lost 3; bases outside the gene matches: 5. The CDR3 spans 16 residues. Germline V CDR1 and CDR2: MNHEY, SVGAGI. The CDR3 DNA sequence: TGTGCCAGCAGTTACTCGACGGGGGGTCTCTACAATGAGCAGTTCTTC. Encoded protein: CASSYSTGGLYNEQFF.

V and J are TRBV6-4 and TRBJ1-1; the D is unclear. The V gene lost 2 bases and the J gene lost 8 bases, with 9 bases spanning the gap. This CDR3 has 12 residues. Per germline, CDR1 MRHNA and CDR2 SNTAGT. As DNA, the CDR3 is TGTGCCAGCAGTGACAGGGAGGGAGAAGCTTTCTTT. Amino acids: CASSDREGEAFF.

The gene calls are TRBV15 and TRBJ1-4, with D possibly TRBD1 on 5 matching bases. The CDR3 contains 15 residues. V was shortened by 5 bases and J by 6 bases, with 16 bases between the two germline ends. In germline, CDR1 is LNHNV, CDR2 YYDKDF (reference sequence). The CDR3 nucleotides are TGTGCCACCAGCCAATGGGACGTGGGGGATGAAAAACTGTTTTTT. Its translation is CATSQWDVGDEKLFF.

This clone was seen only a few times. Other nucleotide sequences from this sample produce the same CDR3. The V call is TRBV28, the J call TRBJ1-2, with D possibly matching TRBD1 (6 bases). Trimming removed 2 bases at V and 2 bases at J, with 6 bases between. The germline CDR1 and CDR2 sequences are MDHEN and SYDVKM. The CDR3 extends over 13 amino acids. Here the CDR3 DNA reads TGTGCCAGCAGTTTAACAGGGAACTATGGCTACACCTTC. It specifies CASSLTGNYGYTF.

The chain links TRBV5-8 to TRBJ1-1; D perhaps matches TRBD1 (5 bases). V lost 1 base to trimming and J lost 5 bases, with 9 bases between them. Germline V gives CDR1 SGHTS, CDR2 YDEGEE. The CDR3 has 13 residues. The CDR3 here is CASSLSGFTEAFF. DNA of the CDR3: TGTGCCAGCAGCTTGTCAGGGTTTACTGAAGCTTTCTTT.

The J gene is TRBJ1-1, the V gene TRBV18; a possible D gene is TRBD1 (5 bases). Germline V lookup: CDR1 KGHSH, CDR2 LQKENI. Trimming took off 3 bases at V and 4 bases at J, with 15 bases between the two ends. The CDR3 extends over 15 amino acids. CDR3 sequence reads: CASSPAGTVATEAFF. The CDR3, as DNA: TGTGCCAGCTCACCCGCCGGGACCGTGGCCACTGAAGCTTTCTTT.

The rearrangement joins TRBV6-5 to TRBJ1-1; D unresolved. Trimming shortened V by 2 bases and J by 5 bases, and 9 bases separated the two germline ends. The length of the CDR3 is 13 residues. Germline CDR1 MNHEY, CDR2 SVGAGI. The CDR3 DNA is TGTGCCAGCAGTTACATCGGGATGACTGAAGCTTTCTTT. As protein: CASSYIGMTEAFF.

The rearrangement uses TRBV19 and TRBJ2-7, with D unresolved. The CDR3 contains 13 residues. Per germline, CDR1 LNHDA and CDR2 SQIVND (reference sequence). Trimming cost V 5 bases and J 0 bases, with 8 bases left between them. The CDR3, as DNA: TGTGCCAGTAGTGAGTTGCTCTCCTACGAGCAGTACTTC. Translating it yields CASSELLSYEQYF.

This CDR3 is CASSQDGAGTNSPLHF. The CDR3 nucleotides are TGCGCCAGCAGCCAAGACGGGGCAGGGACTAATTCACCCCTCCACTTT. The chain uses TRBV4-3 and TRBJ1-6; D might be TRBD1 (5 bases). CDR1 is LGHNA and CDR2 is YSLEER in the germline V gene. This CDR3 has 16 amino acids. Trimming took 0 bases from V and 6 from J, leaving 12 bases between them.

V gene TRBV11-2 combines with J gene TRBJ2-7, with D perhaps matching TRBD2 (5 bases). The CDR3 runs to 12 residues. V was cut by 0 bases and J by 6 bases, with 6 bases left in between. CDR1 SGHAT and CDR2 FQNNGV come from the germline V gene. CDR3 sequence (DNA): TGTGCCAGCAGCTTAGAAGGGAGCGAGCAGTACTTC. Translated: CASSLEGSEQYF.

The genes are TRBV11-2 and TRBJ1-1; tentative D call: TRBD1 (5 bases). CDR1 is SGHAT and CDR2 is FQNNGV in the germline V gene. The CDR3 is made up of 14 amino acids. V was pared by 7 bases and J by 5 bases, with 17 bases between. CDR3 sequence reads: CASKGSRVGTEAFF. CDR3 nucleotides: TGTGCCAGCAAGGGGTCAAGGGTGGGTACTGAAGCTTTCTTT.

The genes are TRBV16 and TRBJ2-5; D not resolved. This CDR3 comprises 13 residues. Trimming shortened V by 3 bases and J by 3 bases, and 8 bases separated the two germline ends. Looked up from germline, CDR1 is KGHSY and CDR2 is FQNENV. CDR3 sequence reads: CASSQGTEETQYF. Here the CDR3 DNA reads TGTGCCAGCAGCCAGGGAACGGAAGAGACCCAGTACTTC.

The count of this clone is one. V usage is TRBV12-3 or TRBV12-4 and J usage is TRBJ1-6; D not certain. The CDR3 consists of 11 residues. With 1 base removed from V and 10 bases from J, the gap between germline ends came to 2 bases. CDR3 amino acids: CASSLESPLHF. The CDR3 DNA reads TGTGCCAGCAGTTTAGAATCACCCCTCCACTTT.

J is TRBJ2-4 and V is TRBV21-1; whether TRBD1, the table's D call, matches the DNA was not checked. TRBV21-1 is assigned pseudogene status. The CDR3 contains 14 residues. The CDR3 reads CASSKDGRADIQYF. The CDR3 DNA reads TGTGCCAGCAGCAAAGATGGCAGGGCGGACATTCAGTACTTC.